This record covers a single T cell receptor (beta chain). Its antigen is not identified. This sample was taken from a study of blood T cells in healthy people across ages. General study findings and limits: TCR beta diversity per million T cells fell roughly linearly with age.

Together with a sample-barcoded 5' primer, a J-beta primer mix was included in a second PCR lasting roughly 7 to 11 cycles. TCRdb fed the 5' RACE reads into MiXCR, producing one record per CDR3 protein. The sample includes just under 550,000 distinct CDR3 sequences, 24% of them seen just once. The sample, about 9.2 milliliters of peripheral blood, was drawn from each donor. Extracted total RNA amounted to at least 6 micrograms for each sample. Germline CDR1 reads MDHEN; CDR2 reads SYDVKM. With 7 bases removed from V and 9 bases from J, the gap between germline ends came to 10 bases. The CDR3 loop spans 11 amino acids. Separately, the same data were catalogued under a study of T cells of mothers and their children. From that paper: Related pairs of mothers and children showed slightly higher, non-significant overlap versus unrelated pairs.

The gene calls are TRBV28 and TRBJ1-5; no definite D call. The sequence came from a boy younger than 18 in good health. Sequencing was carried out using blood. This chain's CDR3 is CASNSFPPQHF. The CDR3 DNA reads TGTGCCAGCAACTCCTTCCCGCCCCAGCATTTT.